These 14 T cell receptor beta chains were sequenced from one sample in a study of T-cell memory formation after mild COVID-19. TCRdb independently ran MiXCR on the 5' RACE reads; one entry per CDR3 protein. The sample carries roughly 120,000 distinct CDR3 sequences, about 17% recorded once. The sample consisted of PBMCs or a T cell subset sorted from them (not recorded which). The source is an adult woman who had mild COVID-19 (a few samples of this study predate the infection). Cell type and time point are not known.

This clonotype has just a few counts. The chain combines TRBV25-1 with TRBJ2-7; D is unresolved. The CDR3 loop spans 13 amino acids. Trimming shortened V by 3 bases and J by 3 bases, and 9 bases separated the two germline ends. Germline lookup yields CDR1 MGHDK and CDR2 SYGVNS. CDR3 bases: TGTGCCAGCAGTGACTCCCTTCTCTACGAGCAGTACTTC. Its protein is CASSDSLLYEQYF.

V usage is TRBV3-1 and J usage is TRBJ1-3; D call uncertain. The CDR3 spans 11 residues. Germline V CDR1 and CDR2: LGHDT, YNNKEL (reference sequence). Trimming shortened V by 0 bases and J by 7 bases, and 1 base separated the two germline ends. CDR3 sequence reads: CASSQDNTIYF. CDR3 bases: TGTGCCAGCAGCCAAGATAACACCATATATTTT.

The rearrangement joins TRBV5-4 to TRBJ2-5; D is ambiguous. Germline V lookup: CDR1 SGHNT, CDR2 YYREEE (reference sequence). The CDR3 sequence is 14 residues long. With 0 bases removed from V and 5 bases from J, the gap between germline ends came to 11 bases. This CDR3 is CASSLDMFLETQYF. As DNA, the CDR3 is TGTGCCAGCAGCTTGGACATGTTTCTTGAGACCCAGTACTTC.

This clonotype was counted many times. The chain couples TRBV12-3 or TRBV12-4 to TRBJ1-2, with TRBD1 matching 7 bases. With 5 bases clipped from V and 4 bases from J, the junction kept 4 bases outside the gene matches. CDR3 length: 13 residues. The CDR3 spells CASSAGQSYGYTF. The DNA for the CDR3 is TGTGCCAGCAGTGCGGGACAGTCCTATGGCTACACCTTC.

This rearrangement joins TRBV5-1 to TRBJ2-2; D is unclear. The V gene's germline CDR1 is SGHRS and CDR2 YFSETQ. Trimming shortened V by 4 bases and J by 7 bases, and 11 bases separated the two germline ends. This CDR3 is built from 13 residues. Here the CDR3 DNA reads TGCGCCAGCAGCGCCCGGACGAGCGGGGAGCTGTTTTTT. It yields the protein CASSARTSGELFF.

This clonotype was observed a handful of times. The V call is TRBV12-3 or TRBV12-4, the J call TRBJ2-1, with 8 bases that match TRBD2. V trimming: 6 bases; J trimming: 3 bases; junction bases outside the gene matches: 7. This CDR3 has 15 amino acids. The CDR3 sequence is CASRPGGGIYNEQFF. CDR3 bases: TGTGCCAGCAGACCGGGGGGGGGCATCTACAATGAGCAGTTCTTC.

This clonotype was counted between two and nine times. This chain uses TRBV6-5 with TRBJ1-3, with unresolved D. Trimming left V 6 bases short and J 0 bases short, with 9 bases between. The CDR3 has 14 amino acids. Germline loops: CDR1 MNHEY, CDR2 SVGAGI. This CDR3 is CASRNRDSGNTIYF. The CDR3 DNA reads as TGTGCCAGCAGAAATAGGGACTCTGGAAACACCATATATTTT.

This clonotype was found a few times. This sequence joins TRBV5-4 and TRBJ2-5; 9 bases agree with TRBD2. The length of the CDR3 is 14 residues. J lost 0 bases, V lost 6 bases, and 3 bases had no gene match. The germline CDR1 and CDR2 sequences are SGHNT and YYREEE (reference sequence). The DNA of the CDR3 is TGTGCCAGCACCCCTAGCGGGAACCAAGAGACCCAGTACTTC. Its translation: CASTPSGNQETQYF.

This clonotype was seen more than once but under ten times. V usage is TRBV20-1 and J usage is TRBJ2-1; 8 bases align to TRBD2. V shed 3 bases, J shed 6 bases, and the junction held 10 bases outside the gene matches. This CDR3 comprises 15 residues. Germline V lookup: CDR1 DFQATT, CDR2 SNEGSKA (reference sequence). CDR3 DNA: TGCAGTGCTAGGAGGACCGGGACTAGGAGCAATGAGCAGTTCTTC. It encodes CSARRTGTRSNEQFF.

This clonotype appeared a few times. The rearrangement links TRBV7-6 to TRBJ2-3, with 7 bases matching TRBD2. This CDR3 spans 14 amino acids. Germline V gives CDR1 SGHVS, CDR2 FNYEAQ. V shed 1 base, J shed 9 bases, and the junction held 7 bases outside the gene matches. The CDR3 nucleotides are TGTGCCAGCAGCTTAGTGGGGGGGGAAGGCACGCAGTATTTT. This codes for CASSLVGGEGTQYF. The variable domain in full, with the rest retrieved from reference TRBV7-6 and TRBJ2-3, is GAGVSQSPRYKVTKRGQDVALRCDPISGHVSLYWYRQALGQGPEFLTYFNYEAQQDKSGLPNDRFSAERPEGSISTLTIQRTEQRDSAMYRCASSLVGGEGTQYFGPGTRLTVL.

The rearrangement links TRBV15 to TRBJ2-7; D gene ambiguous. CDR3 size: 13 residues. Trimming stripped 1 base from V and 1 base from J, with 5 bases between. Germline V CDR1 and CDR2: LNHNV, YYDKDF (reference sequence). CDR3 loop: CATSRGISYEQYV. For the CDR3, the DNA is TGTGCCACCAGCAGAGGGATTTCCTACGAGCAGTACGTC.

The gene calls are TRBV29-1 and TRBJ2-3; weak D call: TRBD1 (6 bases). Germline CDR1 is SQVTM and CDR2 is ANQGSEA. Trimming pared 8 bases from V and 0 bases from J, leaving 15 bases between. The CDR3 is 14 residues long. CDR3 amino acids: CSICRDTSTDTQYF. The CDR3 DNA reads TGCAGCATATGCCGGGACACCAGCACAGATACGCAGTATTTT.

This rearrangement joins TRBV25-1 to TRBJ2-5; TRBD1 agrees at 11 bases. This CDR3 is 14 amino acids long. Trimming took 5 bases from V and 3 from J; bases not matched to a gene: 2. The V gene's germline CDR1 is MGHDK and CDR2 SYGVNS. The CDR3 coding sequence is TGTGCCAGCAGTACGGGACAGGGGGAAGAGACCCAGTACTTC. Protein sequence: CASSTGQGEETQYF.

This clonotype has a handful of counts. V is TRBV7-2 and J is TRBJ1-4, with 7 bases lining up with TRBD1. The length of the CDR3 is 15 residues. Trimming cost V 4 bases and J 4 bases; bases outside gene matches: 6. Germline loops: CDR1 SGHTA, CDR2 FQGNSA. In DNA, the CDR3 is TGTGCCAGCAGCTCCTACAGGGGAAGTAATGAAAAACTGTTTTTT. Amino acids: CASSSYRGSNEKLFF.